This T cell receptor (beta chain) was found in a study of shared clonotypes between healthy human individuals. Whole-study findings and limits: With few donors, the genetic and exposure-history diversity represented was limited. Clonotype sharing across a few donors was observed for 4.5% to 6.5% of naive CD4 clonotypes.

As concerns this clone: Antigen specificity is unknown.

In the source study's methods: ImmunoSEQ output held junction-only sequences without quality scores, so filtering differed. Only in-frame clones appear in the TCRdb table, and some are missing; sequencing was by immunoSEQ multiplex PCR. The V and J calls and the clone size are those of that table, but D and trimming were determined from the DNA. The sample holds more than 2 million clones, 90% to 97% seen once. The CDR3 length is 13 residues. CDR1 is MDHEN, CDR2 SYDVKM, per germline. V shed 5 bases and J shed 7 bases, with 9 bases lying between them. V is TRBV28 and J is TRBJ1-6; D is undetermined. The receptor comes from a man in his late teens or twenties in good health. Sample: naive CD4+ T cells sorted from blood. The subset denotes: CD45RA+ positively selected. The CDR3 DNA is TGTGCCAGCAGTCCGGACCCCAATTCACCCCTCCACTTT. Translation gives CASSPDPNSPLHF.